A single sample is the source of the 20 T cell receptor beta chains below, sequenced in a study of shared clonotypes between healthy human individuals. Profiling relied on immunoSEQ multiplex PCR, and the TCRdb table lists in-frame clones only, not all of them. This sample has roughly 1.5 million clones, with under 99% found just once. The specimen sequenced was naive CD4+ T cells sorted from blood. As to subset: CD45RA+ positively selected. These receptors came from a man under 40 in good health.

The DNA for the CDR3 is TGTGCCGCCGGGAGCGGGAGGACAGAGACCCAGTACTTC. Amino acids: CAAGSGRTETQYF. J is TRBJ2-5 and V is TRBV6-5; 9 nucleotides line up with TRBD2. This CDR3 comprises 13 residues. V gave up 11 bases and J gave up 4 bases; unmatched junction bases: 8. The germline V gene encodes CDR1 MNHEY and CDR2 SVGAGI.

The CDR3 coding sequence is TGTGCCTGGAGAGCAGGATTAGCCAAAAACATTCAGTACTTC. Residues: CAWRAGLAKNIQYF. V usage is TRBV30 and J usage is TRBJ2-4; D gene uncertain. Deletions cut 3 bases from V and 0 bases from J, with 9 bases between. Germline lookup yields CDR1 GTSNPN and CDR2 SVGIG (reference sequence). This CDR3 contains 14 residues.

Notes on this clone: An end of the junction differs from the germline gene, which may be a read error. The chain couples TRBV11-2 to TRBJ2-5; D assignment may be TRBD1 or TRBD2 (5 bases each). In germline, CDR1 is SGHAT, CDR2 FQNNGV. The CDR3 runs to 17 residues. Here the CDR3 reads CASSLDRFRQGVETQYF. CDR3 sequence (DNA): TGTGCCAGCAGCCTAGACCGGTTTAGGCAGGGAGTTGAGACCCAGTACTTC.

The V gene is TRBV25-1, the J gene TRBJ2-7, with 14 bases identical to TRBD2. The CDR3 loop spans 14 amino acids. The trim removed 4 bases at V and 4 bases at J, leaving 0 bases unmatched. Germline-derived CDR1 and CDR2 are MGHDK and SYGVNS. The CDR3 sequence: CASSGTSGRYEQYF. The CDR3 DNA is TGTGCCAGCAGTGGGACTAGCGGGAGGTACGAGCAGTACTTC.

The chain joins TRBV4-2 to TRBJ1-1; D not resolved. Trimming cost V 6 bases and J 1 base, with 12 bases left between them. Germline V gene data show CDR1 as LGHNA and CDR2 as YNFKEQ. This CDR3 is 14 amino acids long. Here the CDR3 reads CASSYNFGNTEAFF. CDR3 bases: TGTGCCAGCAGTTACAATTTCGGGAACACTGAAGCTTTCTTT.

This sequence joins TRBV5-8 and TRBJ2-7; a possible D gene is TRBD2 (6 bases). Trimming cost V 4 bases and J 4 bases, with 9 bases left between them. The CDR3 loop spans 12 amino acids. Looked up from germline, CDR1 is SGHTS and CDR2 is YDEGEE. As DNA, the CDR3 is TGTGCCAGCAGCGGGGGGAAGTACGAGCAGTACTTC. The encoded protein is CASSGGKYEQYF.

The chain is built from TRBV18 and TRBJ2-7, with 8 bases that match TRBD2. Germline V gives CDR1 KGHSH, CDR2 LQKENI. The ends lost 3 bases at V and 3 bases at J; junction bases unmatched: 7. This CDR3 contains 15 residues. CDR3 sequence (DNA): TGTGCCAGCTCACCTTCCGGTAGCGGGAACTACGAGCAGTACTTC. Encoded protein: CASSPSGSGNYEQYF. Filled out from reference TRBV18 and TRBJ2-7, the complete variable domain reads NAGVMQNPRHLVRRRGQEARLRCSPMKGHSHVYWYRQLPEEGLKFMVYLQKENIIDESGMPKERFSAEFPKEGPSILRIQQVVRGDSAAYFCASSPSGSGNYEQYFGPGTRLTVT.

The chain uses TRBV5-8 and TRBJ2-2; D is unresolved. This CDR3 has 15 amino acids. Trimming removed 4 bases at V and 6 bases at J, with 16 bases between. Germline V lookup: CDR1 SGHTS, CDR2 YDEGEE. This CDR3 reads CASSTVSNIAGELFF. Written as DNA, the CDR3 is TGTGCCAGCAGCACCGTGTCGAATATTGCCGGGGAGCTGTTTTTT.

This chain uses TRBV7-2 with TRBJ1-2, with a weak D call TRBD1 (5 bases). Germline values: CDR1 SGHTA, CDR2 FQGNSA. CDR3 length: 13 residues. Trimming removed 5 bases at V and 6 bases at J, with 13 bases between. CDR3 DNA: TGTGCCAGCAGCCTACTGCGGGGGAATGGCTACACCTTC. It codes for CASSLLRGNGYTF.

V gene TRBV5-6 combines with J gene TRBJ2-2; D not certain. The ends were cut back, 2 bases at V and 5 bases at J, with 16 bases in the middle. Germline CDR1 SGHDT, CDR2 YYEEEE. This CDR3 has 16 residues. The CDR3 DNA reads TGTGCCAGCAGCTTAGTGACGGCGCAGATTACCGGGGAGCTGTTTTTT. Its translation: CASSLVTAQITGELFF.

The CDR3 region is CASSSETGAKINTIYF. CDR3 coding DNA: TGTGCCAGCAGCTCGGAGACAGGGGCGAAAATAAACACCATATATTTT. V gene TRBV7-9 combines with J gene TRBJ1-3, with 8 bases that match TRBD1. Germline CDR1 SEHNR, CDR2 FQNEAQ (reference sequence). This CDR3 comprises 16 residues. After removal of 4 bases from V and 6 bases from J, the junction contained 11 bases not matched to a gene.

The chain joins TRBV28 to TRBJ2-7; unclear D gene. The CDR3 is 15 residues long. The germline gives CDR1 MDHEN, CDR2 SYDVKM. V lost 4 bases and J lost 5, with 18 bases in between. CDR3 nucleotide sequence: TGTGCCAGCAGTTCCCGAAGGGCCCTTAGGGACGAGCAGTACTTC. Residues: CASSSRRALRDEQYF.

The chain couples TRBV9 to TRBJ2-5; no definite D call. Germline values: CDR1 SGDLS, CDR2 YYNGEE. CDR3 length equals 11 residues. The ends were cut back, 4 bases at V and 4 bases at J, with 5 bases in the middle. CDR3 nucleotides: TGTGCCAGCAGCCCGGGAGAGACCCAGTACTTC. Protein: CASSPGETQYF.

V is TRBV28 and J is TRBJ2-3, with 11 positions matching TRBD2. The V and J ends lost 6 bases and 3 bases, in that order; junction bases with no gene match: 8. This CDR3 region has 16 residues. CDR1 is MDHEN, CDR2 SYDVKM, per germline. The CDR3 reads CASSEKLAGETDTQYF. DNA for the CDR3: TGTGCCAGCAGCGAAAAACTAGCGGGAGAAACAGATACGCAGTATTTT.

With respect to this clone: Other nucleotide sequences from this sample produce the same CDR3. The CDR3 DNA reads TGTGCCAGCTCACCAGGCACGGAGACCTACGAGCAGTACTTC. Its translation is CASSPGTETYEQYF. This chain uses TRBV18 with TRBJ2-7; no firm D call. From germline, CDR1 is KGHSH and CDR2 LQKENI. CDR3 length: 14 amino acids. V was pared by 2 bases and J by 2 bases, with 10 bases between.

The chain carries TRBV11-2 and TRBJ2-7, with TRBD1 identical over 7 bases. The J segment lost 4 bases and the V segment lost 5 bases, leaving 5 bases of the junction unmatched. This CDR3 is 13 amino acids long. Germline lookup yields CDR1 SGHAT and CDR2 FQNNGV. The CDR3 DNA is TGTGCCAGCAGCCAAGGGGGCGGGTACGAGCAGTACTTC. Translated: CASSQGGGYEQYF.

The V gene is TRBV28, the J gene TRBJ2-7, with 11 bases lining up with TRBD2. This CDR3 is 17 amino acids long. Losses at the gene ends were 4 bases for V and 4 bases for J; bases not matched to a gene: 12. CDR1 is MDHEN and CDR2 is SYDVKM in the germline V gene. The CDR3 loop reads CASSSPTLAGVTYEQYF. The CDR3 DNA is TGTGCCAGCAGTTCGCCAACACTAGCGGGAGTTACGTACGAGCAGTACTTC. Combining the CDR3 with reference TRBV28 and TRBJ2-7 gives the whole variable domain DVKVTQSSRYLVKRTGEKVFLECVQDMDHENMFWYRQDPGLGLRLIYFSYDVKMKEKGDIPEGYSVSREKKERFSLILESASTNQTSMYLCASSSPTLAGVTYEQYFGPGTRLTVT.

The V gene is TRBV19, the J gene TRBJ2-7; 13 bases agree with TRBD2. CDR1 is LNHDA, CDR2 SQIVND, per germline (reference sequence). CDR3 length equals 17 residues. With V trimmed by 4 bases and J by 2 bases, 8 bases remained unmatched. CDR3 protein: CASSTTSGRESPYEQYF. CDR3 DNA: TGTGCCAGTAGTACTACTAGCGGGAGGGAATCACCCTACGAGCAGTACTTC.

CDR3 in amino acids: CSTGLLNTEAFF. The DNA for the CDR3 is TGCAGCACGGGACTGTTGAACACTGAAGCTTTCTTT. V is TRBV29-1 and J is TRBJ1-1; tentative D call: TRBD1 (5 bases). The germline CDR1 and CDR2 sequences are SQVTM and ANQGSEA. The germline V and J ends were trimmed by 8 bases and 0 bases, with 10 bases remaining between them. The CDR3 extends over 12 amino acids.

V and J are TRBV9 and TRBJ2-2; TRBD2 is a possible D gene (5 bases). Germline V gene lookup returns CDR1 SGDLS and CDR2 YYNGEE. CDR3 length: 15 amino acids. The ends were cut back, 2 bases at V and 2 bases at J, with 10 bases in the middle. CDR3 region: CASSVVGANTGELFF. CDR3 coding DNA: TGTGCCAGCAGCGTGGTGGGAGCTAACACCGGGGAGCTGTTTTTT.